There are many counts of the clone carrying this TCR beta chain. The antigen remains undetermined. Germline CDR1 is DFQATT and CDR2 is SNEGSKA (reference sequence). The CDR3 runs to 13 residues. V gave up 6 bases and J gave up 4 bases; unmatched junction bases: 3. Preparation of the TCRbeta library involved a method that used unique molecular identifiers. Using its own MiXCR run on the PCR reads, TCRdb lists one record per CDR3 protein. Among tens of thousands of distinct CDR3 sequences, 4.9% were seen once, and the ten largest hold about 19%. The data stem from a study of T-cell reconstitution after alpha-beta-depleted transplantation in children. Whole-study findings and limits: Surviving recipient T cells and thymic progenitors produced the high day-60 TCRbeta diversity seen in some patients. After one year, T-cell counts and TCRbeta diversity mostly came from new T cells. Where alpha-beta T cells came from about two months after transplant was reportedly several hundred expanded graft clones.

The sequence was collected from a boy in the first two years of life who had a stem cell transplant for acute myeloid leukemia, so the T cells may come from the graft donor. The sample was PBMCs, mostly from graft donor cells, taken 180 days after TCRalphabeta/CD19-depleted stem cell transplant. J is TRBJ2-1 and V is TRBV20-1; the match to TRBD2 covers 10 bases. CDR3 in amino acids: CSAPAGGYNEQFF. The CDR3 coding sequence is TGCAGTGCCCCAGCGGGGGGGTACAATGAGCAGTTCTTC.